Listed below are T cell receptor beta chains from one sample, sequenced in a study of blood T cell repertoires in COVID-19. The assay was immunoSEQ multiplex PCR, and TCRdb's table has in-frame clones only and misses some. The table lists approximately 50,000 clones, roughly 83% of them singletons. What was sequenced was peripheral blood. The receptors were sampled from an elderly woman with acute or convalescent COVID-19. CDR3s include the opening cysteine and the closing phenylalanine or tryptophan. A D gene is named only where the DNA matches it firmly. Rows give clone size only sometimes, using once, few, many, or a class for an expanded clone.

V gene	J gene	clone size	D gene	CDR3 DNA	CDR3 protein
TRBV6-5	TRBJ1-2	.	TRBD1	TGTGCCAGCAGCCACAACAGGGGCTATGGCTACACCTTC	CASSHNRGYGYTF
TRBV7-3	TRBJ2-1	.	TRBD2	TGTGCCAGCAGCAGGGGACTAGCGGAGAATGAGCAGTTCTTC	CASSRGLAENEQFF
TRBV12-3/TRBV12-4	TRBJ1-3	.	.	TGTGCCAGCAGCCCTCCTTTCTATTTT	CASSPPFYF
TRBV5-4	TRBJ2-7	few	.	TGTGCCAGCAGCTTCTACGGGACCTACGAGCAGTACTTC	CASSFYGTYEQYF
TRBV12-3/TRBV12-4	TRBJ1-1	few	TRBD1	TGTGCCAGCAGCCTGGGACAGGGCACTGAAGCTTTCTTT	CASSLGQGTEAFF
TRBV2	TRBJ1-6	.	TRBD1	TGTGCCAGCATTATCTATGGGACAGTTAGTTCACCCCTCCACTTT	CASIIYGTVSSPLHF
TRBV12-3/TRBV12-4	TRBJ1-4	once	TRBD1	TGTGCCGTTAGGACAGGGTTCGGAAAACTGTTTTTT	CAVRTGFGKLFF
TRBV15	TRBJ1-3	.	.	TGTGCCACCAGCAGAAACGCAGGGGCTGGAAACACCATATATTTT	CATSRNAGAGNTIYF
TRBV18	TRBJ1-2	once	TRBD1	TGTGCCAGCTCACTCGGGACAGGGAACTATGGCTACACCTTC	CASSLGTGNYGYTF
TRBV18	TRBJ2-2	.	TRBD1	TGTGCCAGCTCACCACCTGGGACAGGGTCGGCCGGGGAGCTGTTTTTT	CASSPPGTGSAGELFF
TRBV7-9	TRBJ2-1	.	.	TGTGCCAGCAGCCCTCTTTCGGGTGAGCAGTTCTTC	CASSPLSGEQFF
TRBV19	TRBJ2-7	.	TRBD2	TGTGCCAGTAGTATAGCGGGGGGCTACGAGCAGTACTTC	CASSIAGGYEQYF